Each of the 14 T cell receptor beta chains below was sequenced from the same sample in a study of blood T cell repertoires in COVID-19. Some clones are missing from TCRdb's copy, which holds only in-frame ones; the method was immunoSEQ multiplex PCR. The sample shows around 160,000 clones, 80% to 85% of them seen only once. Material for sequencing was PBMCs or T cells enriched from blood (not recorded which). The receptor set was obtained from a woman between 45 and 60 years old who had been exposed to COVID-19.

The chain carries TRBV28 and TRBJ1-5; 10 positions match TRBD1. The CDR3 contains 15 residues. Looked up from germline, CDR1 is MDHEN and CDR2 is SYDVKM. The trim removed 2 bases at V and 7 bases at J, leaving 5 bases unmatched. The CDR3 sequence: CASSLGDRGHQPQHF. The CDR3 DNA reads as TGTGCCAGCAGTTTAGGAGACAGGGGGCACCAGCCCCAGCATTTT.

V gene TRBV9 combines with J gene TRBJ1-2; D unclear. Trimming stripped 0 bases from V and 3 bases from J, with 12 bases between. Germline V lookup: CDR1 SGDLS, CDR2 YYNGEE. The CDR3 is 15 amino acids. The CDR3 protein is CASSVAGGLDYGYTF. The CDR3 DNA is TGTGCCAGCAGCGTAGCGGGAGGTTTGGACTATGGCTACACCTTC. Filled out from reference TRBV9 and TRBJ1-2, the complete variable domain reads DSGVTQTPKHLITATGQRVTLRCSPRSGDLSVYWYQQSLDQGLQFLIQYYNGEERAKGNILERFSAQQFPDLHSELNLSSLELGDSALYFCASSVAGGLDYGYTFGSGTRLTVV.

The V gene is TRBV10-2, the J gene TRBJ2-1; weak D call: TRBD1 (5 bases). The CDR3 spans 16 residues. Germline lookup yields CDR1 WSHSY and CDR2 SAAADI. Trimming pared 0 bases from V and 7 bases from J, leaving 16 bases between. The CDR3 DNA reads TGCGCCAGCAGTGAGTCGACGGCGGACATGTTAAATGAGCAGTTCTTC. Its protein is CASSESTADMLNEQFF.

The genes are TRBV11-2 and TRBJ2-7, with 7 positions matching TRBD1. J was trimmed by 0 bases and V by 7 bases; bases with no gene match: 9. This CDR3 comprises 15 residues. Per germline, CDR1 SGHAT and CDR2 FQNNGV. The CDR3 protein is CASTKDRRSSYEQYF. The CDR3 nucleotides read TGTGCCAGCACCAAGGACAGGCGGTCCTCCTACGAGCAGTACTTC.

The chain links TRBV4-3 to TRBJ1-1; the D is unclear. CDR1 is LGHNA and CDR2 is YSLEER in the germline V gene. This CDR3 comprises 14 residues. The V end lost 3 bases, the J end lost 0 bases, and 8 bases lay between the germline ends. In DNA, the CDR3 is TGCGCCAGCAGCCAGACTACCATGAACACTGAAGCTTTCTTT. It encodes CASSQTTMNTEAFF.

V is TRBV24-1 and J is TRBJ2-5, with TRBD2 matching over 13 bases. The CDR3 contains 16 residues. Germline V gene lookup returns CDR1 KGHDR and CDR2 SFDVKD. After removal of 7 bases from V and 5 bases from J, the junction contained 9 bases not matched to a gene. In nucleotides, the CDR3 is TGTGCCACCAGCGCCGGGACTAGCGGGGTGGGGGAGACCCAGTACTTC. The encoded protein is CATSAGTSGVGETQYF.

The chain carries TRBV11-2 and TRBJ1-1; maybe TRBD1 (5 bases). CDR1 and CDR2 (germline): SGHAT, FQNNGV. The CDR3 contains 13 residues. V was shortened by 3 bases and J by 8 bases, with 13 bases between the two germline ends. CDR3 region: CASSFGQALEAFF. In DNA form, the CDR3 reads TGTGCCAGCAGCTTTGGACAAGCCTTAGAAGCTTTCTTT.

This chain joins TRBV7-6 and TRBJ2-6, with 8 bases that match TRBD1. Germline-derived CDR1 and CDR2 are SGHVS and FNYEAQ. The CDR3 totals 19 residues. The ends lost 0 bases at V and 1 base at J; junction bases unmatched: 8. The CDR3 reads CASSLAQGAPHSGANVLTF. The CDR3 coding sequence is TGTGCCAGCAGCTTAGCTCAGGGGGCTCCACATTCTGGGGCCAACGTCCTGACTTTC.

CDR3 in DNA: TGTGCCAGCAGTTTACTTGACACTGAAGCTTTCTTT. Translated, it gives CASSLLDTEAFF. The chain recombines TRBV12-3 or TRBV12-4 with TRBJ1-1; D gene ambiguous. The CDR3 sequence is 12 residues long. V lost 2 bases and J lost 3, with 4 bases in between.

This clone was found once. This chain uses TRBV15 with TRBJ1-2; D unresolved. CDR3 length: 14 amino acids. Trimming shortened V by 5 bases and J by 8 bases, and 18 bases separated the two germline ends. Germline lookup yields CDR1 LNHNV and CDR2 YYDKDF (reference sequence). Here the CDR3 DNA reads TGTGCCACCAGCGTGCGGACTACGGGCTCCGGCTACACCTTC. This gives the protein CATSVRTTGSGYTF.

The rearrangement joins TRBV7-9 to TRBJ2-5; 7 positions match TRBD1. V gave up 5 bases and J gave up 5 bases; unmatched junction bases: 14. The CDR3 extends over 16 amino acids. Germline assignment: CDR1 SEHNR and CDR2 FQNEAQ (reference sequence). The CDR3 DNA is TGTGCCAGCAGCCTTTCCGGGACGCCACAGGGGGAGACCCAGTACTTC. Translation gives CASSLSGTPQGETQYF.

This sequence joins TRBV5-6 and TRBJ2-1; 11 bases are a match to TRBD2. CDR1 SGHDT and CDR2 YYEEEE come from the germline V gene. The ends lost 4 bases at V and 7 bases at J; junction bases unmatched: 10. This CDR3 comprises 16 residues. This chain's CDR3 is CASSHPRLAGWNEQFF. CDR3 sequence (DNA): TGTGCCAGCAGCCACCCTAGACTAGCGGGGTGGAATGAGCAGTTCTTC.

The CDR3 region has the DNA TGCAGCGTTGACGGCTCGACAGGGAGCTCCTACGAGCAGTACTTC. It specifies CSVDGSTGSSYEQYF. This rearrangement joins TRBV29-1 to TRBJ2-7; TRBD1 matches 7 bases. Germline CDR1 SQVTM, CDR2 ANQGSEA. Unmatched junction bases numbered 8, after V lost 3 bases and J lost 0 bases. The CDR3 has 15 residues.

The chain uses TRBV19 and TRBJ2-6, with D unresolved. The germline V and J ends were trimmed by 3 bases and 0 bases, with 6 bases remaining between them. CDR3 length: 15 amino acids. CDR1 and CDR2 (germline): LNHDA, SQIVND (reference sequence). Written as DNA, the CDR3 is TGTGCCAGTAGTATCAGTGTCTCTGGGGCCAACGTCCTGACTTTC. Translation: CASSISVSGANVLTF.